One TCR beta chain is described in this entry. CDR1 is SNHLY and CDR2 is FYNNEI in the germline V gene. V shed 9 bases and J shed 4 bases, with 14 bases lying between them. This CDR3 region has 13 residues. Before the COVID-19 pandemic, during about 2011-2019, CD4+ T cells were taken from unexposed donors. TCRdb keeps only in-frame clones here, not all; method: immunoSEQ multiplex PCR. Of some 65,000 clones listed, around 86% are singletons. The data originate from a study of CD4 T cells in relation to SARS-CoV-2 and coronaviruses. Source material: memory CD4+ T cells from PBMCs. The J gene is TRBJ2-3, the V gene TRBV2; perhaps TRBD2 as D (7 bases). This receptor was identified in a human donor in good health. The CDR3 DNA sequence: TGTGCCAGAGGGGGGGTAGCCGCAGATACGCAGTATTTT. Translation gives CARGGVAADTQYF.